The 8 T cell receptor beta chains presented below share a single source sample, sequenced in a study of cytomegalovirus exposure and HLA in healthy donors. Sequencing used immunoSEQ multiplex PCR; TCRdb keeps in-frame clones, though not all of them. In the table there are 160,000 or so clones, approximately 90% of which are singletons. Sequencing was performed on PBMCs. The receptors originated from a man in his late teens or twenties in good health and CMV-seronegative.

The rearrangement joins TRBV18 to TRBJ2-5, with 11 bases identical to TRBD2. CDR1 and CDR2 (germline): KGHSH, LQKENI. The V gene end was trimmed by 6 bases and the J gene end by 2 bases; junction bases not matched to a gene: 5. This CDR3 has 15 amino acids. CDR3 amino acids: CASSLTSGGQETQYF. The CDR3 DNA sequence: TGTGCCAGCTCCCTAACTAGCGGGGGTCAAGAGACCCAGTACTTC.

Many counts were recorded for this clone. J is TRBJ2-3 and V is TRBV13; TRBD2 matches 7 bases. Trimming took 0 bases from V and 2 from J; bases not matched to a gene: 8. Germline V gives CDR1 PRHDT, CDR2 FYEKMQ (reference sequence). CDR3 length: 17 residues. CDR3 bases: TGTGCCAGCAGCTTAGGCCGGGCTAGCGGATACACAGATACGCAGTATTTT. Its protein product is CASSLGRASGYTDTQYF.

The V call is TRBV27, the J call TRBJ2-7; 13 bases agree with TRBD2. There are 17 residues in the CDR3. Unmatched junction bases numbered 5, after V lost 1 base and J lost 2 bases. Germline CDR1 is MNHEY and CDR2 is SMNVEV (reference sequence). CDR3 DNA sequence: TGTGCCAGCAGTTTATATTCACTAGCGGGAGGGGCCTACGAGCAGTACTTC. It encodes CASSLYSLAGGAYEQYF.

The chain joins TRBV28 to TRBJ2-7; 7 nucleotides align to TRBD2. V was clipped by 6 bases and J by 6 bases; unmatched bases: 11. Germline V gene lookup returns CDR1 MDHEN and CDR2 SYDVKM. The CDR3 covers 14 residues. The CDR3 DNA sequence: TGTGCCAGCAGCTCCTTCGGCGGGAGCGGCGAGCAGTACTTC. Encoded protein: CASSSFGGSGEQYF.

The CDR3 bases are TGCGCCAGCAGCCAAAACGTTGGAGGGTTGGGGCAAGAGACCCAGTACTTC. Protein: CASSQNVGGLGQETQYF. The chain is built from TRBV5-1 and TRBJ2-5; D may be TRBD2 (6 bases). The CDR3 is 17 residues long. From germline, CDR1 is SGHRS and CDR2 YFSETQ. Trimming shortened V by 4 bases and J by 2 bases, and 21 bases separated the two germline ends.

V usage is TRBV18 and J usage is TRBJ2-3; maybe TRBD2 (6 bases). CDR3 length: 14 residues. The V and J ends lost 4 bases and 3 bases respectively, with 11 bases between them. Germline V gene sequence: CDR1 KGHSH, CDR2 LQKENI. This CDR3 reads CASSRRVETDTQYF. For the CDR3, the DNA is TGTGCCAGCTCACGGAGGGTGGAAACAGATACGCAGTATTTT. The full variable domain, with the rest looked up from reference TRBV18 and TRBJ2-3, is NAGVMQNPRHLVRRRGQEARLRCSPMKGHSHVYWYRQLPEEGLKFMVYLQKENIIDESGMPKERFSAEFPKEGPSILRIQQVVRGDSAAYFCASSRRVETDTQYFGPGTRLTVL.

This chain connects TRBV28 to TRBJ1-5, with 9 positions matching TRBD1. Per the germline V gene, CDR1 is MDHEN and CDR2 is SYDVKM. V dropped 5 bases and J dropped 5; count of bases not matched to a gene: 7. The CDR3 consists of 15 residues. The CDR3 is CASSANRGQDQPQHF. CDR3 sequence (DNA): TGTGCCAGCAGTGCAAACAGGGGGCAGGATCAGCCCCAGCATTTT.

The rearrangement joins TRBV7-9 to TRBJ2-7, with 14 positions matching TRBD2. Trimming at V came to 5 bases and at J to 4 bases, leaving 4 bases not matched to a gene. The V gene's germline CDR1 is SEHNR and CDR2 FQNEAQ (reference sequence). CDR3 length: 15 residues. Here the CDR3 DNA reads TGTGCCAGCAGCATATGGACTAGCGGGAGGTACGAGCAGTACTTC. Translated, it gives CASSIWTSGRYEQYF.